This T cell receptor (beta chain) is drawn from a study of T-cell memory formation after mild COVID-19. Findings and caveats of the study: Shrinking CD4+ clones resided mostly in CM and EM, and CD8+ ones in EMRA.

As to this clonotype: Its antigen is currently unknown.

Germline V gene sequence: CDR1 SGHDN, CDR2 FVKESK. The V segment lost 7 bases and the J segment 0 bases; nucleotides outside the gene matches: 12. The CDR3 loop spans 19 amino acids. 5'RACE with constant-segment primers built TCRalpha and TCRbeta cDNA libraries with UMIs. Using its own MiXCR run on the 5' RACE reads, TCRdb lists one record per CDR3 protein. In the table there are around 410,000 distinct CDR3 sequences, about 22% of which are singletons. Sequenced sample: PBMCs or a T cell subset sorted from them (not recorded which). This clonotype was obtained from an adult woman who had mild COVID-19 (a few samples of this study predate the infection). Cell type and time point are not known. This chain links TRBV14 with TRBJ2-1; 13 nucleotides match TRBD2. CDR3 residues: CASNHRGTSGTNSYNEQFF. CDR3 in DNA: TGTGCCAGCAACCACCGAGGGACTAGCGGGACTAACTCCTACAATGAGCAGTTCTTC.